This TCR beta chain was identified during a study of T cells in narcolepsy. Study-wide results and limits: No autoreactive T cell clone sequences appeared in some memory CD4+ repertoires. Autoreactive HCRT-specific and TRIB2-specific clonotypes were marked in same-patient CSF-versus-blood CD4+ comparisons.

Sequencing used immunoSEQ multiplex PCR; TCRdb keeps in-frame clones, though not all of them. The data hold 25,000 to 30,000 clones, with under 85% observed a single time. Per germline, CDR1 SGHAT and CDR2 FQNNGV. Deletions cut 5 bases from V and 9 bases from J, with 20 bases between. The CDR3 extends over 16 amino acids. This clone has only one observation. Its antigen remains unknown. The source material was CD45RA- memory CD4+ T cells from PBMCs. The rearrangement joins TRBV11-2 to TRBJ1-6; D possibly corresponds to TRBD1 (5 bases). This TCR was recovered from a human donor with narcolepsy. The DNA of the CDR3 is TGTGCCAGCAGCGTGGATGGGGGATCCCCCTCTTCACCCCTCCACTTT. This gives the protein CASSVDGGSPSSPLHF.